This T cell receptor beta chain was recorded in a study of blood T cell repertoires in COVID-19. Study details: The analysed material was cDNA or gDNA that came from T cells, B-cell-depleted T cells, or PBMCs.

V lost 0 bases, J lost 3 bases, and 3 bases lay in between. The CDR3 is 13 amino acids. From germline, CDR1 is SGHTA and CDR2 FQGNSA. The assay was immunoSEQ multiplex PCR, and TCRdb's table has in-frame clones only and misses some. The sample consists of about 220,000 clones, 80% of them appearing once. V gene TRBV7-2 combines with J gene TRBJ1-5; D gene ambiguous. The sequencing sample was made of peripheral blood. The source is a woman in her 70s with acute or convalescent COVID-19. In DNA, the CDR3 is TGTGCCAGCAGCTTAGCCAACAATCAGCCCCAGCATTTT. This encodes CASSLANNQPQHF.